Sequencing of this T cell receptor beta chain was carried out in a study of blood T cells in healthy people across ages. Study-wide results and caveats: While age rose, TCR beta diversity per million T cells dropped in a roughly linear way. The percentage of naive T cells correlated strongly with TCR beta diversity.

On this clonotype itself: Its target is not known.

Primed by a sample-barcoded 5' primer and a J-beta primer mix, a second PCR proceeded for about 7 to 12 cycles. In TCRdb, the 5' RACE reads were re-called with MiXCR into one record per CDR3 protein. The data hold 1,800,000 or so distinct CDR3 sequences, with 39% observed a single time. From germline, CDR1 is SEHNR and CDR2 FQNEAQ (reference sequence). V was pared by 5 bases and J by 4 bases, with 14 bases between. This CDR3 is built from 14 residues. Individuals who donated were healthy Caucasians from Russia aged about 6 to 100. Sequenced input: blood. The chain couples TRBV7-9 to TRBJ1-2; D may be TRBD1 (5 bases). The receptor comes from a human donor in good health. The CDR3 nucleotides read TGTGCCAGCAGCCCAACAGAAGGGACCTATGGCTACACCTTC. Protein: CASSPTEGTYGYTF.